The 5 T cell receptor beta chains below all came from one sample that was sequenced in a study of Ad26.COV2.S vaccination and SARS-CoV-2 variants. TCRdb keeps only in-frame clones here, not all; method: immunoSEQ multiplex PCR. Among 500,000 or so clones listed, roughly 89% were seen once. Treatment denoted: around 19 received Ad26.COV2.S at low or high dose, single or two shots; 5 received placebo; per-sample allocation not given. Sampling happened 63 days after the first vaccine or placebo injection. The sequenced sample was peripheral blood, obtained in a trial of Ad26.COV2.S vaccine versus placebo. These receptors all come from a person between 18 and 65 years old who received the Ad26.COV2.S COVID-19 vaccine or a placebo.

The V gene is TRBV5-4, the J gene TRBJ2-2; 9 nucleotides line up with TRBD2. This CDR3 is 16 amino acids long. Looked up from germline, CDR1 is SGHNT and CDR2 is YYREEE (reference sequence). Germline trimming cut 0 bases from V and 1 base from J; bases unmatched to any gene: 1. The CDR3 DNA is TGTGCCAGCAGCTTGGTACTAGCGGGGAACACCGGGGAGCTGTTTTTT. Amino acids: CASSLVLAGNTGELFF.

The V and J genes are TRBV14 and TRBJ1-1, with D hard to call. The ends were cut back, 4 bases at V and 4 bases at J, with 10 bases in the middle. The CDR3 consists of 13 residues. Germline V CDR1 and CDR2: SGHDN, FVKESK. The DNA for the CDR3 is TGTGCCAGCAGCCGTGGAGGGAGCACTGAAGCTTTCTTT. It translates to CASSRGGSTEAFF.

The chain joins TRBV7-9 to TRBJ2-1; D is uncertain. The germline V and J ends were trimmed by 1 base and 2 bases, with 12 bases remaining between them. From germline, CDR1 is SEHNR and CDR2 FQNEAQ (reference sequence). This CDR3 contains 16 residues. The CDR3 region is CASSLVVALAYNEQFF. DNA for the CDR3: TGTGCCAGCAGCTTAGTAGTGGCGTTAGCCTACAATGAGCAGTTCTTC.

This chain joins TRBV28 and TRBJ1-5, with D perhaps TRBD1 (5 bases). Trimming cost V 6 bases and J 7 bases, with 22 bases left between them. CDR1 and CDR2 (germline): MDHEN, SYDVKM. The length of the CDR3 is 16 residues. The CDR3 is CASRAAGRGLWQPQHF. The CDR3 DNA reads TGTGCCAGCAGGGCTGCCGGTCGGGGGTTATGGCAGCCCCAGCATTTT.

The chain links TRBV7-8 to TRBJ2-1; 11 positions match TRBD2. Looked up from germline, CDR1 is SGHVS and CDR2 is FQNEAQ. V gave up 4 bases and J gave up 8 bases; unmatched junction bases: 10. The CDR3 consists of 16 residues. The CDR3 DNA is TGTGCCAGCAGCTCGCCAACTAGCGGGAGTGAGGATGAGCAGTTCTTC. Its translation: CASSSPTSGSEDEQFF. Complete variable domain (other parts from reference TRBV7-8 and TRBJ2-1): GAGVSQSPRYKVAKRGQDVALRCDPISGHVSLFWYQQALGQGPEFLTYFQNEAQLDKSGLPSDRFFAERPEGSVSTLKIQRTQQEDSAVYLCASSSPTSGSEDEQFFGPGTRLTVL.